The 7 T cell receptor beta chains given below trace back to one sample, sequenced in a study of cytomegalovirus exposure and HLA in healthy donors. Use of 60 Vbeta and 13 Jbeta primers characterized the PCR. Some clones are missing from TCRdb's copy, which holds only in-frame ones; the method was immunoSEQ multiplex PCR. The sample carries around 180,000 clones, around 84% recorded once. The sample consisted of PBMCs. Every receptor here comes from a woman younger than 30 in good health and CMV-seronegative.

DNA for the CDR3: TGTGCCAGCAGATCCCTGGGGGGGACTGAAGCTTTCTTT. Its protein is CASRSLGGTEAFF. The rearrangement links TRBV5-4 to TRBJ1-1, with D tentatively TRBD1 (5 bases). Looked up from germline, CDR1 is SGHNT and CDR2 is YYREEE (reference sequence). V lost 5 bases, J lost 5 bases, and 13 bases lay in between. The CDR3 is 13 amino acids. Together with reference TRBV5-4 and TRBJ1-1, the CDR3 gives the full variable domain: ETGVTQSPTHLIKTRGQQVTLRCSSQSGHNTVSWYQQALGQGPQFIFQYYREEENGRGNFPPRFSGLQFPNYSSELNVNALELDDSALYLCASRSLGGTEAFFGQGTRLTVV.

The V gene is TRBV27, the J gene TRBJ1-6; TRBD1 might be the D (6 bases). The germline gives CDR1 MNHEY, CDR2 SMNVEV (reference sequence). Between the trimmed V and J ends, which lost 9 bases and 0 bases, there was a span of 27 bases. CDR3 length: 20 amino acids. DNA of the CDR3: TGTGCCAGAGCCGAAAGGCCCGGGGGGCCTTCGAGCTCCTATAATTCACCCCTCCACTTT. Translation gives CARAERPGGPSSSYNSPLHF.

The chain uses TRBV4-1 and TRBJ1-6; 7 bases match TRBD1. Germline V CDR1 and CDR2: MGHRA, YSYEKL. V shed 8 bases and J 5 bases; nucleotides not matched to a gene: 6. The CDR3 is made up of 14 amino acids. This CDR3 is CASSARGNNSPLHF. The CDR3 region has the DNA TGCGCCAGCTCCGCCAGGGGGAATAATTCACCCCTCCACTTT.

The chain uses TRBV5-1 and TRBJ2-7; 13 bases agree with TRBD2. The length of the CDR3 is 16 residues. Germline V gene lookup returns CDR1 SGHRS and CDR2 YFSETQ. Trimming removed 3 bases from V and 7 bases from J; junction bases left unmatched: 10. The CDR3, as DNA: TGCGCCAGCAGCTCACTAGCGGGAGGGCCCTCGGGGGAGCAGTACTTC. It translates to CASSSLAGGPSGEQYF.

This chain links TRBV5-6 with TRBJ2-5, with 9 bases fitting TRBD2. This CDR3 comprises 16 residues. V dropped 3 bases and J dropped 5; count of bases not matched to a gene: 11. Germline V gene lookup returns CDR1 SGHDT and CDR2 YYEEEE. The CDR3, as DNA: TGTGCCAGCAGCTGGGGGTCTAGCGGGGTCTGGGAGACCCAGTACTTC. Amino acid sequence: CASSWGSSGVWETQYF. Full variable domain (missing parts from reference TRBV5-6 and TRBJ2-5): DAGVTQSPTHLIKTRGQQVTLRCSPKSGHDTVSWYQQALGQGPQFIFQYYEEEERQRGNFPDRFSGHQFPNYSSELNVNALLLGDSALYLCASSWGSSGVWETQYFGPGTRLLVL.

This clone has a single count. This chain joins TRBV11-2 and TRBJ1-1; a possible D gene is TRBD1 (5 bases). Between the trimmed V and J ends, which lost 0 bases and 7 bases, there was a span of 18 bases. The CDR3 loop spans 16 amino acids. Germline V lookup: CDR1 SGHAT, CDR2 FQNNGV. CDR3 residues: CASSLDRGGSGGEAFF. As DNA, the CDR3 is TGTGCCAGCAGCTTAGATCGGGGGGGGTCGGGGGGTGAAGCTTTCTTT.

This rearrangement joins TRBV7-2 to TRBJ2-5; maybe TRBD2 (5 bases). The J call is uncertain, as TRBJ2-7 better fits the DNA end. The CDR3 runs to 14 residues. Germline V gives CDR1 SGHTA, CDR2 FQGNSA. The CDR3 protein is CASTLSAGSYEQYF. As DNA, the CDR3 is TGTGCCAGCACCCTTAGCGCCGGCTCCTACGAGCAGTACTTC.